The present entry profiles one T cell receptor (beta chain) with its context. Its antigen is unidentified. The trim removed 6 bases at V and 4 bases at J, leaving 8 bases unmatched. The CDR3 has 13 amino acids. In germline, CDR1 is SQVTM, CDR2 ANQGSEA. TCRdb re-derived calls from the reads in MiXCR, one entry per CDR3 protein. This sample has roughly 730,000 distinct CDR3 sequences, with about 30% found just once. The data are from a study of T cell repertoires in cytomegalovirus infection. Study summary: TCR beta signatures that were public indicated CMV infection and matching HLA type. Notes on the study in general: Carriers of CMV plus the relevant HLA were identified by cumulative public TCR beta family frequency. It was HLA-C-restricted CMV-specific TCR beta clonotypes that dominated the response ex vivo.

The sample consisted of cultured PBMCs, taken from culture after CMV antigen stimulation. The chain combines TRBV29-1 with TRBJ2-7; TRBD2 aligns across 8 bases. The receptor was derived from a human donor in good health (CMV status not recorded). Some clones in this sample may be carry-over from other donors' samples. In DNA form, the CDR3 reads TGCAGCGTCACGGGACTAGAGGGATACGAGCAGTACTTC. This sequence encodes CSVTGLEGYEQYF.